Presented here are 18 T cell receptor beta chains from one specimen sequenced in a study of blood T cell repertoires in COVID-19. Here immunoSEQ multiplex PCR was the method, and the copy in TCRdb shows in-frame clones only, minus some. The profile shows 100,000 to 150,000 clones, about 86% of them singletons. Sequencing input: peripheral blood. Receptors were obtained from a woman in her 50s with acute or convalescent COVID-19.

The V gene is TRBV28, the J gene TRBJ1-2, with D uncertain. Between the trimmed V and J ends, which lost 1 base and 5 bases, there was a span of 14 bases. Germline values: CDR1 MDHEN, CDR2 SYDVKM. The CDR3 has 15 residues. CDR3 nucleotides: TGTGCCAGCAGTTTATTCAGTACCCCTTTGTATGGCTACACCTTC. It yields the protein CASSLFSTPLYGYTF.

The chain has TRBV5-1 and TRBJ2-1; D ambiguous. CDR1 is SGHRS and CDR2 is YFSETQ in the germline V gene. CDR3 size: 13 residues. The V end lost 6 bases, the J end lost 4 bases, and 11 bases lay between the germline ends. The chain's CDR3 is CASKVDGYNEQFF. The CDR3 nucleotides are TGCGCCAGCAAGGTTGACGGGTACAATGAGCAGTTCTTC. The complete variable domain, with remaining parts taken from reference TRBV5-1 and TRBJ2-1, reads KAGVTQTPRYLIKTRGQQVTLSCSPISGHRSVSWYQQTPGQGLQFLFEYFSETQRNKGNFPGRFSGRQFSNSRSEMNVSTLELGDSALYLCASKVDGYNEQFFGPGTRLTVL.

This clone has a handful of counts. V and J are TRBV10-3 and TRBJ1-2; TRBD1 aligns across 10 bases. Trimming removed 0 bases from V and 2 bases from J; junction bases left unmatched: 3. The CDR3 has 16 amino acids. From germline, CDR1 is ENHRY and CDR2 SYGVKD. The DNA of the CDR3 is TGTGCCATCAGTGAGTCTCGGACAGGGGGGAACTATGGCTACACCTTC. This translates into CAISESRTGGNYGYTF.

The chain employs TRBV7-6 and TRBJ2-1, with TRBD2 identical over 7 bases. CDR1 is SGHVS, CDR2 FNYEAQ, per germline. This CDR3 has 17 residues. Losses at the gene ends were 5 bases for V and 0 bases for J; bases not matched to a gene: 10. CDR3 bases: TGTGCCAGCAGCCCCTTCTTAGCGGGTGACTCCTACAATGAGCAGTTCTTC. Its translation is CASSPFLAGDSYNEQFF.

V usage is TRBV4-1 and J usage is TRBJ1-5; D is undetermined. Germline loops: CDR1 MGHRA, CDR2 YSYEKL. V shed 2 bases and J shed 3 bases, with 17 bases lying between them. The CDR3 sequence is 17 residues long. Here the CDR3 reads CASSQTLLRNNNQPQHF. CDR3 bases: TGCGCCAGCAGCCAAACTCTACTACGAAATAACAATCAGCCCCAGCATTTT.

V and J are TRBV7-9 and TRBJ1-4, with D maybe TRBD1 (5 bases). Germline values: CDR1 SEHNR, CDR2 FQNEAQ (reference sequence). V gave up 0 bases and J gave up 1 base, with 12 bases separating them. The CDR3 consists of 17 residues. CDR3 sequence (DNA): TGTGCCAGCAGCTTAGCCGAAGACAGCCTAACTAATGAAAAACTGTTTTTT. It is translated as CASSLAEDSLTNEKLFF.

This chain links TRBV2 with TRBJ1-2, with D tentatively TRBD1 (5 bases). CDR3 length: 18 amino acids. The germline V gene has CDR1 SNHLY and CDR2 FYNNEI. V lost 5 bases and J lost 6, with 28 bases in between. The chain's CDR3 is CASSPTGTAISGGNGYTF. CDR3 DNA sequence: TGTGCCAGCAGTCCAACCGGGACCGCGATTTCGGGGGGTAATGGCTACACCTTC.

CDR3 sequence (DNA): TGTGCCAGTAGTATAGAGGGTCAGCGATTTGTATCAGATACGCAGTATTTT. Protein: CASSIEGQRFVSDTQYF. This chain connects TRBV19 to TRBJ2-3; D uncertain. The CDR3 sequence is 17 residues long. Trimming took 0 bases from V and 4 from J, leaving 17 bases between them. Germline V gene data show CDR1 as LNHDA and CDR2 as SQIVND (reference sequence).

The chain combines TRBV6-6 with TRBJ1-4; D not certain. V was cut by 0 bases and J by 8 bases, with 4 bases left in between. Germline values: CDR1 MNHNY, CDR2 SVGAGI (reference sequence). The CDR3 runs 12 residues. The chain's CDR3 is CASSYSGEKLFF. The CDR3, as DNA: TGTGCCAGCAGTTACTCGGGCGAAAAACTGTTTTTT.

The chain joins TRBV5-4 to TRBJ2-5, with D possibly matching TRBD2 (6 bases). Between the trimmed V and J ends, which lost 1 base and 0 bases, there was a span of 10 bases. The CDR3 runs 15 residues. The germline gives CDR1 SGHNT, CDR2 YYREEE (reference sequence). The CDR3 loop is CASSLKAGYQETQYF. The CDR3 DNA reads TGTGCCAGCAGCTTGAAGGCGGGGTACCAAGAGACCCAGTACTTC.

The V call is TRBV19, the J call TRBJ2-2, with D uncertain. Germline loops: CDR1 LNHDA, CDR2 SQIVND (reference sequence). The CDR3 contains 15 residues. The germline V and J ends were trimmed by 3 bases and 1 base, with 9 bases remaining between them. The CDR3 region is CASSISTVNTGELFF. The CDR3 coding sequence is TGTGCCAGTAGTATCTCTACAGTGAACACCGGGGAGCTGTTTTTT.

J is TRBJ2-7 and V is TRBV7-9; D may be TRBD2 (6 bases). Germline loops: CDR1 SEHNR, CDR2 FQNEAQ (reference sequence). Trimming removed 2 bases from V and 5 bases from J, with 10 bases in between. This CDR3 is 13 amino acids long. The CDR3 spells CASSLQGGNEQYF. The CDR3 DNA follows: TGTGCCAGCAGCTTACAGGGCGGGAACGAGCAGTACTTC.

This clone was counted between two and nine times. The CDR3 region is CAISGTGTKNTEAFF. CDR3 sequence (DNA): TGTGCCATCAGTGGTACCGGGACTAAGAACACTGAAGCTTTCTTT. The chain is built from TRBV10-3 and TRBJ1-1, with a weak D call TRBD1 (5 bases). The CDR3 runs 15 residues. Trimming pared 4 bases from V and 1 base from J, leaving 13 bases between. Germline CDR1 ENHRY, CDR2 SYGVKD.

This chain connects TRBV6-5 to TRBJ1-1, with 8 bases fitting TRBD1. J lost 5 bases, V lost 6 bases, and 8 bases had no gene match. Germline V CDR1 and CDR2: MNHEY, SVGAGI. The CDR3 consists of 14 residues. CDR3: CASSLQGVGTEAFF. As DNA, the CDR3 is TGTGCCAGCAGCTTACAGGGGGTCGGTACTGAAGCTTTCTTT.

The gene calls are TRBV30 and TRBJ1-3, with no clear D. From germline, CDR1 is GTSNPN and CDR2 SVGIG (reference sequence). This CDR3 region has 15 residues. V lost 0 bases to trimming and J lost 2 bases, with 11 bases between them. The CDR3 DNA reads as TGTGCCTGGAGTGTAGGTGGTGGAGCTGGAAACACCATATATTTT. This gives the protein CAWSVGGGAGNTIYF. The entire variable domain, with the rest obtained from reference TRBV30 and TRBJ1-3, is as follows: SQTIHQWPATLVQPVGSPLSLECTVEGTSNPNLYWYRQAAGRGLQLLFYSVGIGQISSEVPQNLSASRPQDRQFILSSKKLLLSDSGFYLCAWSVGGGAGNTIYFGEGSWLTVV.

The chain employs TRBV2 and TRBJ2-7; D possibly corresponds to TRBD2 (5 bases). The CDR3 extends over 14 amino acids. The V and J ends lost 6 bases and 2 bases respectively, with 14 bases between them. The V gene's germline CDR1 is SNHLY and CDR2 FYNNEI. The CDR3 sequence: CASRYEGEAYEQYF. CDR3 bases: TGTGCCAGCAGGTATGAGGGTGAGGCCTACGAGCAGTACTTC.

This CDR3 reads CASSYSGAGGGNTIYF. In nucleotides, the CDR3 is TGTGCCAGCAGTTACTCGGGGGCAGGGGGTGGAAACACCATATATTTT. V usage is TRBV6-5 and J usage is TRBJ1-3; 7 positions match TRBD1. The CDR3 has 16 residues. V was pared by 0 bases and J by 3 bases, with 5 bases of the junction left unmatched. Germline CDR1 and CDR2: MNHEY and SVGAGI.

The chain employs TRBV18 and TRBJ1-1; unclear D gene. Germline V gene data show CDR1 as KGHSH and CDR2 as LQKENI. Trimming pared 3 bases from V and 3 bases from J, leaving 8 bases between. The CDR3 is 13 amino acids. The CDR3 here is CASSPSVDTEAFF. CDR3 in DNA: TGTGCCAGCTCACCCTCGGTTGACACTGAAGCTTTCTTT.